This entry is about one TCR beta chain. Its specificity is not known. This sample is drawn from a study of cytomegalovirus exposure and HLA in healthy donors. Study observations and caveats: Cytomegalovirus status was reportedly diagnosed by the classifier with high specificity and sensitivity.

The CDR3 sequence is 16 residues long. CDR1 and CDR2 (germline): LGHNA, YSLEER. V lost 4 bases to trimming and J lost 4 bases; unmatched junction nucleotides: 11. Profiling relied on immunoSEQ multiplex PCR, and the TCRdb table lists in-frame clones only, not all of them. The data show roughly 310,000 clones, with over 75% seen just once and around 0.96% held by the top ten. The J gene is TRBJ2-7, the V gene TRBV4-3; TRBD2 agrees at 9 bases. The TCR comes from a man aged 30-40 years in good health and CMV-seronegative. The sequencing input was PBMCs. Here the CDR3 DNA reads TGCGCCAGCAGCCGGGGGCGGGAGGGTTGGAGGTACGAGCAGTACTTC. Its protein is CASSRGREGWRYEQYF.